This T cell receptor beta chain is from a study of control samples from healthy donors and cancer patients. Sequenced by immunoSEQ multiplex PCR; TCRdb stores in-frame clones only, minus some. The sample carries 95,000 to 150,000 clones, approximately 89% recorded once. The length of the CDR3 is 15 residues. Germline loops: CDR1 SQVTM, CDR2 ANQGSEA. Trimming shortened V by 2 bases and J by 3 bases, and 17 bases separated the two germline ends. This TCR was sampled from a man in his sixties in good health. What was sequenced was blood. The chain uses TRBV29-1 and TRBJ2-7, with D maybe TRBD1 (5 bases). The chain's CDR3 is CSVEKGWYSGYEQYF. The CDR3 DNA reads TGCAGCGTTGAAAAGGGGTGGTATTCGGGCTACGAGCAGTACTTC.